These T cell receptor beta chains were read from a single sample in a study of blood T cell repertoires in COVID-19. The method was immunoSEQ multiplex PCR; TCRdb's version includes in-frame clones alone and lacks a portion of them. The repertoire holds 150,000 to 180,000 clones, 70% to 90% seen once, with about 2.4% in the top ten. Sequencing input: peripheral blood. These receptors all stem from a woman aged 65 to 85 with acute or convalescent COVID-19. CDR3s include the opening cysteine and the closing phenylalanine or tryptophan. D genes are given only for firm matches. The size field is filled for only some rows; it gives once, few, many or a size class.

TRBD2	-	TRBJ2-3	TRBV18	TGTGCCAGCTCACCCCTTAGCGGGGCGTCCACAGATACGCAGTATTTT	CASSPLSGASTDTQYF
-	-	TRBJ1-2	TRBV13	TGTGCCAGCAGCGCCAACGGCAGGGGCCCGGAGGGCTACACCTTC	CASSANGRGPEGYTF
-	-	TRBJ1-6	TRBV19	TGTGCCAGTAGTACCGACTCCAGCTCCTATAATTCACCCCTCCACTTT	CASSTDSSSYNSPLHF
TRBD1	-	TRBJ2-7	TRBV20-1	TGCAGTGCTAGTCACAGGGGCGGGCCCTACGAGCAGTACTTC	CSASHRGGPYEQYF
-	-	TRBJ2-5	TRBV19	TGTGCCAGTAGGCGAGCGGGCGGGGAGACCCAGTACTTC	CASRRAGGETQYF
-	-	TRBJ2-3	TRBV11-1	TGTGCCAGCAGAAGAGGGCCAAAGACCGCAGATACGCAGTATTTT	CASRRGPKTADTQYF
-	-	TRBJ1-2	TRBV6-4	TGTGCCAGCAGGGGGGCCAGTTCCTATGGCTACACCTTC	CASRGASSYGYTF
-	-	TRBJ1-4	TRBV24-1	TGTGCCACCAGTCCGGTAGGAGGTGAAAAACTGTTTTTT	CATSPVGGEKLFF
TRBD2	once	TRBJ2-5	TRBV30	TGTGCCTGGAGACTAGCGGGGGGGACCCAGTACTTC	CAWRLAGGTQYF
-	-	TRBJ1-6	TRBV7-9	TGTGCCAGCAGCCCTATTTCTAACTCACCCCTCCACTTT	CASSPISNSPLHF
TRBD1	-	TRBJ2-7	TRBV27	TGTGCCAGCAGGAAAGAAGGGGGCCCCTACGAGCAGTACTTC	CASRKEGGPYEQYF
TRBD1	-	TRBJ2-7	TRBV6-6	TGTGCCAGCAGCGACAGGGGGGTTGACGAGCAGTACTTC	CASSDRGVDEQYF
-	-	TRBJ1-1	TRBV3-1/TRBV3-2	TGTGCCAGCAGCTTGGGGGCGAACACTGAAGCTTTCTTT	CASSLGANTEAFF
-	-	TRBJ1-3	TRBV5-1	TGCGCCAGCAGCTTGGGGCAGGCCGCAGGAAACACCATATATTTT	CASSLGQAAGNTIYF
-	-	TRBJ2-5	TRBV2	TGTGCCAGCAATAGACAACCGGAAGAGACCCAGTACTTC	CASNRQPEETQYF
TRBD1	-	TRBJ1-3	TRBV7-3	TGTGCCAGCAGCCACGACAGGGGGCCTGGAAACACCATATATTTT	CASSHDRGPGNTIYF
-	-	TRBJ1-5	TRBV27	TGTGCCAGCAGTTTAGCGGGGGGCCAGCCCCAGCATTTT	CASSLAGGQPQHF
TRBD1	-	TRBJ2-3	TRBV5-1	TGCGCCAGCAGCACCTTGACAGGGGCGGTCACAGATACGCAGTATTTT	CASSTLTGAVTDTQYF
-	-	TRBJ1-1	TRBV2	TGTGCCAGCAGTGAAATCGGCAGCGCCTCGCGGGGTGAAGCTTTCTTT	CASSEIGSASRGEAFF
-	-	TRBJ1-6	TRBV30	TGTGCCTGGAGTGTTGGATGGCCAGGGGAAATTTCACCCCTCCACTTT	CAWSVGWPGEISPLHF
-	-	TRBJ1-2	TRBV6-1	TGTGCCAGCAGCGTCGGACAGTTCTATGGCTACACCTTC	CASSVGQFYGYTF
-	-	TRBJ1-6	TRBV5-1	TGCGCCAGCAGGGCGGGCCCGGACGGTAATTCACCCCTCCACTTT	CASRAGPDGNSPLHF
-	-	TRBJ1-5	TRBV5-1	TGCGCCAGCAGCTTGGATGGACAGTCAAATCAGCCCCAGCATTTT	CASSLDGQSNQPQHF
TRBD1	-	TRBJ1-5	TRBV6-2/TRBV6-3	TGTGCCAGCAGTCAAGACAGGGGGCTGGGGCCCCAGCATTTT	CASSQDRGLGPQHF
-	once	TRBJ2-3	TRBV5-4	TGTGCCAGCAGCTCGGGACTCGCTCACACAGATACGCAGTATTTT	CASSSGLAHTDTQYF
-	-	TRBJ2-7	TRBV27	TGTGCCAGCAGTTTAGATGGGCAGGGATTCTACGAGCAGTACTTC	CASSLDGQGFYEQYF
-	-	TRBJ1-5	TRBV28	TGTGCCAGCAGTTTTACCAGACAAACTAGCAATCAGCCCCAGCATTTT	CASSFTRQTSNQPQHF
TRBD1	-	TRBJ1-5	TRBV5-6	TGTGCCAGCAGCTTGGACGACAGGGTCGGGCAGCCCCAGCATTTT	CASSLDDRVGQPQHF
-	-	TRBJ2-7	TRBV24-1	TGTGCCACCGGCGAGGGGGACGGCCGATATTATTTC	CATGEGDGRYYF